This TCR beta chain was recorded in a study of control samples from healthy donors and cancer patients. TCRdb's table, derived via immunoSEQ multiplex PCR, lists solely in-frame clones and lacks some. This sample has more than 70,000 clones, with roughly 90% found just once. Trimming shortened V by 3 bases and J by 0 bases, and 15 bases separated the two germline ends. From germline, CDR1 is SGHTS and CDR2 YDEGEE. This CDR3 has 16 amino acids. The V gene is TRBV5-8, the J gene TRBJ1-1; maybe TRBD1 (6 bases). This receptor was taken from a woman in her twenties or thirties in good health. The sample comprised blood. CDR3 nucleotides: TGTGCCAGCAGCTCCTGGGGGGCAGGTATGAACACTGAAGCTTTCTTT. Translated: CASSSWGAGMNTEAFF.